These T cell receptor beta chains were read from a single sample in a study of blood T cell repertoires in COVID-19. The data were produced by immunoSEQ multiplex PCR, yet TCRdb's version contains in-frame clones alone and is incomplete. The sample consists of 130,000 to 150,000 clones, around 87% of them appearing once. Sequenced: peripheral blood. The receptors here all came from a man older than 75 with acute or convalescent COVID-19. Each CDR3 is given with its conserved first and last residue. D genes are given only for firm matches. Clone size appears in some rows only: once, few, many, or a class for an expanded clone.

TGCGCCAGCAGACCCATTGCTAGCGGGAGGGTGGAGACCCAGTACTTC CASRPIASGRVETQYF - TRBD2 TRBJ2-5 TRBV10-2
TGTGCCACCAGCAGAGGAGGTAACGGGGAGACCCAGTACTTC CATSRGGNGETQYF - - TRBJ2-5 TRBV15
TGTGCCAGCAGCGTTTATCAGGGGGGGAACACTGAAGCTTTCTTT CASSVYQGGNTEAFF - TRBD1 TRBJ1-1 TRBV9
TGTGCCAGCGCCGGGACAGGGGTTGAGACCCAGTACTTC CASAGTGVETQYF - TRBD1 TRBJ2-5 TRBV2
TGTGCCAGCTCACAGGGACAGCTCACTGAAGCTTTCTTT CASSQGQLTEAFF - TRBD1 TRBJ1-1 TRBV18
TGTGCCACCAGCAGAGTGAGGAACACTGAAGCTTTCTTT CATSRVRNTEAFF - - TRBJ1-1 TRBV15
TGTGCCAGTAGTATGGGCAAGCACACTGAAGCTTTCTTT CASSMGKHTEAFF - - TRBJ1-1 TRBV19
TGTGCCAGCAGCTTGGGGACTAGCGGGGGGCCGGGGGGCAATGAGCAGTTCTTC CASSLGTSGGPGGNEQFF - TRBD2 TRBJ2-1 TRBV5-8
TGTGCCACCCAGGGACAGGGGAACACTGAAGCTTTCTTT CATQGQGNTEAFF - TRBD1 TRBJ1-1 TRBV25-1
TGCGCCAGCAGCCAAGACAGCGACGTGAGGTACAATGAGCAGTTCTTC CASSQDSDVRYNEQFF once - TRBJ2-1 TRBV4-1
TGTGCCAGCAGCTTAGGGACAACACAAGAGACCCAGTACTTC CASSLGTTQETQYF - - TRBJ2-5 TRBV7-6
TGTGCCAGCAGTGCTGTGGGACAGAGACTAAATTCACCCCTCCACTTT CASSAVGQRLNSPLHF - TRBD1 TRBJ1-6 TRBV28
TGTGCCAACGACCCCAGGTTCAATCAGCCCCAGCATTTT CANDPRFNQPQHF - - TRBJ1-5 TRBV27
TGTGCCAGCAGTTTATCTGGGACAGGGTGGAGCAATCAGCCCCAGCATTTT CASSLSGTGWSNQPQHF - TRBD1 TRBJ1-5 TRBV27
TGCGCCAGCAGCCAAGTGGCCGGGACAGGGGGCAACTATGGCTACACCTTC CASSQVAGTGGNYGYTF - TRBD1 TRBJ1-2 TRBV4-1
TGTGCCACCAGCAGAGATCAGGGGCACGAGACCCAGTACTTC CATSRDQGHETQYF - - TRBJ2-5 TRBV15
TGTGCCAGCAGCCTCCGGGACAGGGGAACTGAAGCTTTCTTT CASSLRDRGTEAFF - TRBD1 TRBJ1-1 TRBV7-9
TGTGCCAGCAGTCCCACCGGTACGCAGTATTTT CASSPTGTQYF - - TRBJ2-3 TRBV12-3/TRBV12-4
TGTGCCAGCAGCTTCCCGGGAAGCGGCTACAATGAGCAGTTCTTC CASSFPGSGYNEQFF - - TRBJ2-1 TRBV7-9